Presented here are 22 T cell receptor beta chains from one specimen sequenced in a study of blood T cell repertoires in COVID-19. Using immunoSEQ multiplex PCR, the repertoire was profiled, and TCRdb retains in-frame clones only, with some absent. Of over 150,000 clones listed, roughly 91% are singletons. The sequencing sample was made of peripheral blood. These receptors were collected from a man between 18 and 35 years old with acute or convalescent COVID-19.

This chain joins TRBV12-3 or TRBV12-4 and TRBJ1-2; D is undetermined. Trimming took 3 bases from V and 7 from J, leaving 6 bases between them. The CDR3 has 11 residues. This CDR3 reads CASSFPGGYTF. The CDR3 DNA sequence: TGTGCCAGCAGTTTCCCCGGTGGCTACACCTTC.

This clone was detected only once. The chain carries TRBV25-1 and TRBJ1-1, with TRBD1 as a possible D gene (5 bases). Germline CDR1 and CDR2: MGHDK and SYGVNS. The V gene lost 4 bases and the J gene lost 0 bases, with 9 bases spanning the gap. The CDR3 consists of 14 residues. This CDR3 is CASSVTGLNTEAFF. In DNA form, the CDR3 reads TGTGCCAGCAGTGTAACAGGCCTGAACACTGAAGCTTTCTTT.

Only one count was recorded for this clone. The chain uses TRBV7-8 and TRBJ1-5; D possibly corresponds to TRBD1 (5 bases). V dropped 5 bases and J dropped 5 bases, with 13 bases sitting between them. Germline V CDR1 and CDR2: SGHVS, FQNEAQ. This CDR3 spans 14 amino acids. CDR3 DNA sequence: TGTGCCAGCAGCCCGCGGACACCTTATCAGCCCCAGCATTTT. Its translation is CASSPRTPYQPQHF.

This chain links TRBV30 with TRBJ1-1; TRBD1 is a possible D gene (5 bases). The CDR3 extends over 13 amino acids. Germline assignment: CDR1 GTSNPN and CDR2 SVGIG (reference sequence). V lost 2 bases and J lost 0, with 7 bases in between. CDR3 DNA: TGTGCCTGGAGTCCACAGGTGAACACTGAAGCTTTCTTT. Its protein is CAWSPQVNTEAFF. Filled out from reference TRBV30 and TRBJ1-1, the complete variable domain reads SQTIHQWPATLVQPVGSPLSLECTVEGTSNPNLYWYRQAAGRGLQLLFYSVGIGQISSEVPQNLSASRPQDRQFILSSKKLLLSDSGFYLCAWSPQVNTEAFFGQGTRLTVV.

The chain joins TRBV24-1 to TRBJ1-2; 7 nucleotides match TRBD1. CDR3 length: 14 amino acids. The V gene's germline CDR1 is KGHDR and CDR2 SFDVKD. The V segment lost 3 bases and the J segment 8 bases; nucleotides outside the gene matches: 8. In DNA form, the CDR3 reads TGTGCCACCAGTGATCCGACAGGGCTGGAAGGCTACACCTTC. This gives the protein CATSDPTGLEGYTF.

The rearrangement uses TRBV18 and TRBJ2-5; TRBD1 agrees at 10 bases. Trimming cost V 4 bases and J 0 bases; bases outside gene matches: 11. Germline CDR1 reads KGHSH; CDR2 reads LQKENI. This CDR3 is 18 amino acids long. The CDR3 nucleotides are TGTGCCAGCTCACTATCTCGACCGGGACAGGGGAACCAAGAGACCCAGTACTTC. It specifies CASSLSRPGQGNQETQYF.

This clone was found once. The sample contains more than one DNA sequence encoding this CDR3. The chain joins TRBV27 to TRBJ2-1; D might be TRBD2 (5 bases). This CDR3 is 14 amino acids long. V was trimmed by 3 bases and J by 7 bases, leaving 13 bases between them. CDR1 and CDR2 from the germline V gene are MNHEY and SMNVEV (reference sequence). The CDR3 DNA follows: TGTGCCAGCAGTTTTAGGCTAGCTGGGAATGAGCAGTTCTTC. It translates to CASSFRLAGNEQFF.

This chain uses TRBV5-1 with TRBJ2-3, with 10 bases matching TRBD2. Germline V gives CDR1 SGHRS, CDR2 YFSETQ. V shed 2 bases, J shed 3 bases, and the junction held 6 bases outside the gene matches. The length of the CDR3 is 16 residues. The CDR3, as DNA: TGCGCCAGCAGCTTAGCGGGAGGGCCGGAGACAGATACGCAGTATTTT. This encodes CASSLAGGPETDTQYF.

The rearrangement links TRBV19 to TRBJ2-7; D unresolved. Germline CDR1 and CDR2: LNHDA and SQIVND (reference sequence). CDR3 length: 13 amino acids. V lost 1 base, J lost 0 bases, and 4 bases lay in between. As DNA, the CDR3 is TGTGCCAGTAGTATAGGGGCCTCCTACGAGCAGTACTTC. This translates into CASSIGASYEQYF.

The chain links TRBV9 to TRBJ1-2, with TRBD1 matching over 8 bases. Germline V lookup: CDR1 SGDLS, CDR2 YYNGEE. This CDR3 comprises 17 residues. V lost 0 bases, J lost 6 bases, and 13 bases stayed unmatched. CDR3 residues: CASSVEILPGQGDGYTF. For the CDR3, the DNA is TGTGCCAGCAGCGTAGAGATACTACCTGGACAGGGTGATGGCTACACCTTC.

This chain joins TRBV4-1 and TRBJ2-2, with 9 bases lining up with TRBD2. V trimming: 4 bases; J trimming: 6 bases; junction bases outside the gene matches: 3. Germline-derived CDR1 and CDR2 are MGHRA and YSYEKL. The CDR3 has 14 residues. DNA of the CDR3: TGCGCCAGCAGCCTAGCGGGGGTTGCCGGGGAGCTGTTTTTT. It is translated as CASSLAGVAGELFF.

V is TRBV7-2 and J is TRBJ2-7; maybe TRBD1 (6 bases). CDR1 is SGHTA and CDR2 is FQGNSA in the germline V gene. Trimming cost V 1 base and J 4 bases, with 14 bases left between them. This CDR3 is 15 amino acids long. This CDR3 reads CASSLVWGQSYEQYF. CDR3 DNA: TGTGCCAGCAGCTTAGTATGGGGGCAATCTTACGAGCAGTACTTC.

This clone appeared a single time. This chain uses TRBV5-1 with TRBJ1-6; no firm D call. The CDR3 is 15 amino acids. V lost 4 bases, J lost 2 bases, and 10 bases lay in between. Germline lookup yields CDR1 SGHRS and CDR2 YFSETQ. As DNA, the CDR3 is TGCGCCAGCAGCCAATCCGGGACCTATAATTCACCCCTCCACTTT. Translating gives CASSQSGTYNSPLHF.

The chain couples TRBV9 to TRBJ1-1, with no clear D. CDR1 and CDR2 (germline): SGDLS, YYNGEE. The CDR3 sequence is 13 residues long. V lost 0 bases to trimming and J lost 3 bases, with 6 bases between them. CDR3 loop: CASSVAEYTEAFF. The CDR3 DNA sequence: TGTGCCAGCAGCGTAGCAGAATACACTGAAGCTTTCTTT. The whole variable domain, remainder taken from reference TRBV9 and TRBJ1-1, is DSGVTQTPKHLITATGQRVTLRCSPRSGDLSVYWYQQSLDQGLQFLIQYYNGEERAKGNILERFSAQQFPDLHSELNLSSLELGDSALYFCASSVAEYTEAFFGQGTRLTVV.

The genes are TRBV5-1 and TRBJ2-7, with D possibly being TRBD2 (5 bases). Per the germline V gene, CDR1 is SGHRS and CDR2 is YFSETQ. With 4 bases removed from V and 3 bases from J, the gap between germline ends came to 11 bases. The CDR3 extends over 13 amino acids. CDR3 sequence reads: CASSRTRGYEQYF. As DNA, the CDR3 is TGCGCCAGCAGCCGCACCCGGGGCTACGAGCAGTACTTC.

The CDR3 DNA sequence: TGTGCCAGCTCATCAGGGGGTTTCTCTGGAAACACCATATATTTT. Translation gives CASSSGGFSGNTIYF. The chain recombines TRBV18 with TRBJ1-3, with TRBD1 identical over 7 bases. Germline V gene data show CDR1 as KGHSH and CDR2 as LQKENI. CDR3 size: 15 residues. V gave up 5 bases and J gave up 0 bases; unmatched junction bases: 4. Together with reference TRBV18 and TRBJ1-3, the CDR3 gives the full variable domain: NAGVMQNPRHLVRRRGQEARLRCSPMKGHSHVYWYRQLPEEGLKFMVYLQKENIIDESGMPKERFSAEFPKEGPSILRIQQVVRGDSAAYFCASSSGGFSGNTIYFGEGSWLTVV.

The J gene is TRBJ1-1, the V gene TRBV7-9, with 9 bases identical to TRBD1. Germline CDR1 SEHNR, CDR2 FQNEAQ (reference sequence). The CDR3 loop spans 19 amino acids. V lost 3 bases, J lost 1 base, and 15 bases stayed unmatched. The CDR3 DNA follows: TGTGCCAGCAGCTTCTCACTACAGGGGGCAGGAGGGAAGAACACTGAAGCTTTCTTT. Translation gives CASSFSLQGAGGKNTEAFF.

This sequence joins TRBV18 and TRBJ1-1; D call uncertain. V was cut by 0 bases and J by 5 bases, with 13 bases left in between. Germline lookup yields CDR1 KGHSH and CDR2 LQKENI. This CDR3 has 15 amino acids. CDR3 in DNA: TGTGCCAGCTCACCACCCCAGGCCCTAAGGACTGAAGCTTTCTTT. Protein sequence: CASSPPQALRTEAFF.

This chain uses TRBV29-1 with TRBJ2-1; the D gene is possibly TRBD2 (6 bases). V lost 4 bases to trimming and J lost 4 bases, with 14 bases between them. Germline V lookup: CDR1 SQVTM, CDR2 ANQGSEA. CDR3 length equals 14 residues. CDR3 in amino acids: CSVVVGSSYNEQFF. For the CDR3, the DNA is TGCAGCGTTGTTGTCGGGAGTTCGTACAATGAGCAGTTCTTC.

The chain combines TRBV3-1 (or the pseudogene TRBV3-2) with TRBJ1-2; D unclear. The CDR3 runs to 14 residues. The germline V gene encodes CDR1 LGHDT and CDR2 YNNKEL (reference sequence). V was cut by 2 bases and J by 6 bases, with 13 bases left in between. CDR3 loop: CASSQLDGRDGYTF. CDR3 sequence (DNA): TGTGCCAGCAGCCAACTGGACGGGAGGGATGGCTACACCTTC.

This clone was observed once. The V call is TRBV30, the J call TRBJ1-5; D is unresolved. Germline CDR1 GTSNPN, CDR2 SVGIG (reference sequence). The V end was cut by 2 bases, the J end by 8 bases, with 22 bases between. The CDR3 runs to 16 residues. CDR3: CAWSPRLSTGLKPQHF. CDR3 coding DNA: TGTGCCTGGAGTCCACGACTATCAACGGGATTGAAGCCCCAGCATTTT.

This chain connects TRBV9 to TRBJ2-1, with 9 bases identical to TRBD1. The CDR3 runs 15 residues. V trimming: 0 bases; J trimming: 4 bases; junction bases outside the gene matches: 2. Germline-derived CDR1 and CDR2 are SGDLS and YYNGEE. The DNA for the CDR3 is TGTGCCAGCAGCGTAGACAGGGGGCTGTACAATGAGCAGTTCTTC. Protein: CASSVDRGLYNEQFF.